This T cell receptor beta chain was recovered during a study of T cells in Graves' hyperthyroidism and ophthalmopathy. CDR1 and CDR2 from the germline V gene are SQVTM and ANQGSEA. The length of the CDR3 is 14 residues. V lost 4 bases to trimming and J lost 1 base, with 13 bases between them. The TCR beta CDR3 regions underwent amplification using RNA transcripts as the source. The HTBI set primed first-round TCR CDR3 RT-PCR. One entry per CDR3 protein, called by TCRdb with MiXCR from the multiplex PCR reads. The sample holds 350,000 to 400,000 distinct CDR3 sequences, 14% to 15% seen once. The V call is TRBV29-1, the J call TRBJ1-1; D is perhaps TRBD1 (5 bases). The TCR sequence derives from a woman aged 25 to 45 with Graves' hyperthyroidism. The sequenced material came from blood. This chain's CDR3 is CSVVGRARNTEAFF. The DNA of the CDR3 is TGCAGCGTTGTGGGCAGGGCTCGGAACACTGAAGCTTTCTTT.